What follows is one T cell receptor (beta chain) and its context. This CDR3 region has 15 residues. The trim removed 3 bases at V and 4 bases at J, leaving 4 bases unmatched. Germline values: CDR1 SGHDT, CDR2 YYEEEE. These data originate in a study of blood T cell repertoires in COVID-19. Study at large: From T cells, B-cell-depleted T cells, or PBMCs came the material, which was cDNA or gDNA.

In the study's own analysis: It was from reference gene primer amplification that nucleated cell counts were estimated. Using immunoSEQ multiplex PCR, the repertoire was profiled, and TCRdb retains in-frame clones only, with some absent. V and J calls and clone size are given by that table; D and trimming were obtained from the DNA. Among 200,000 or so clones, 80% to 90% were seen once, and the ten largest hold about 3.5%. Participants spanned ages about 18 to 90 years and resided in 20 to 30 US areas. Participants reported their clinical history, and cohort assignment relied on those reports. Sequences were obtained from PBMCs or T cells enriched from blood (not recorded which). The TCR comes from a young woman in a cohort exposed to, infected with or recovered from COVID-19 (not recorded which). The chain carries TRBV5-6 and TRBJ1-5; 10 bases align to TRBD1. CDR3 coding DNA: TGTGCCAGCAGCTGGATGGGACAGGGGAATCAGCCCCAGCATTTT. It is translated as CASSWMGQGNQPQHF.